These 20 T cell receptor beta chains were sequenced from one sample in a study of blood T cell repertoires in COVID-19. TCRdb's table, derived via immunoSEQ multiplex PCR, lists solely in-frame clones and lacks some. The sample lists around 300,000 clones, about 89% occurring once. Sequenced input: PBMCs or T cells enriched from blood (not recorded which). These receptors were collected from a woman younger than 45 who had recovered from COVID-19.

The V gene is TRBV23-1, the J gene TRBJ2-3; 8 bases map to TRBD1. TRBV23-1 is sorted into the ORF group, with uncertain function. The length of the CDR3 is 16 residues. The junction had 12 bases not matched to a gene; V was cut back by 6 bases and J by 4 bases. CDR3 bases: TGCGCCAGCAGCCGGAGTTCAGGGGGCAGTTCAGATACGCAGTATTTT. Encoded protein: CASSRSSGGSSDTQYF.

The rearrangement links TRBV7-3 to TRBJ2-5; no clear D gene. The V gene lost 2 bases and the J gene lost 5 bases, with 9 bases spanning the gap. Germline CDR1 SGHTA, CDR2 FQGTGA. The CDR3 consists of 13 residues. The CDR3: CASSLQTGETQYF. CDR3 nucleotides: TGTGCCAGCAGCTTACAGACTGGGGAGACCCAGTACTTC.

This chain connects TRBV9 to TRBJ1-2; TRBD1 agrees at 10 bases. Trimming removed 4 bases from V and 8 bases from J; junction bases left unmatched: 8. CDR3 length equals 14 residues. Germline CDR1 is SGDLS and CDR2 is YYNGEE. Here the CDR3 reads CASSTGQGVGGYTF. CDR3 coding DNA: TGTGCCAGCAGCACTGGACAGGGGGTTGGGGGCTACACCTTC.

V usage is TRBV11-2 and J usage is TRBJ2-5, with 11 bases identical to TRBD2. The germline V gene has CDR1 SGHAT and CDR2 FQNNGV. After removal of 2 bases from V and 5 bases from J, the junction contained 10 bases not matched to a gene. The CDR3 consists of 17 residues. DNA of the CDR3: TGTGCCAGCAGCTTACGGGTAGCGGGGGGGTTTCGGGAGACCCAGTACTTC. Translation: CASSLRVAGGFRETQYF.

The chain links TRBV11-2 to TRBJ1-6; D unresolved. V was trimmed by 5 bases and J by 6 bases, leaving 11 bases between them. From germline, CDR1 is SGHAT and CDR2 FQNNGV. This CDR3 spans 14 amino acids. The CDR3 is CASSPRDFNSPLHF. The CDR3 bases are TGTGCCAGCAGCCCCCGGGATTTTAATTCACCCCTCCACTTT.

J is TRBJ1-1 and V is TRBV12-3 or TRBV12-4, with TRBD1 as a possible D gene (6 bases). The CDR3 runs to 13 residues. The V end was cut by 3 bases, the J end by 4 bases, with 9 bases between. Written as DNA, the CDR3 is TGTGCCAGCAGTTTCGCCAGGGGCACTGAAGCTTTCTTT. Encoded protein: CASSFARGTEAFF.

The chain employs TRBV4-1 and TRBJ1-5; unclear D gene. The V gene lost 1 base and the J gene lost 7 bases, with 14 bases spanning the gap. Germline V gene lookup returns CDR1 MGHRA and CDR2 YSYEKL. CDR3 length equals 15 residues. DNA for the CDR3: TGCGCCAGCAGCCAAGTACCCCGGGGTGACCAGCCCCAGCATTTT. It encodes CASSQVPRGDQPQHF.

The chain has TRBV28 and TRBJ2-7; D not certain. Germline V gives CDR1 MDHEN, CDR2 SYDVKM. This CDR3 comprises 11 residues. V dropped 2 bases and J dropped 6 bases, with 5 bases sitting between them. The CDR3 DNA follows: TGTGCCAGCAGTTTACTCTTCGAGCAGTACTTC. It yields the protein CASSLLFEQYF.

For the CDR3, the DNA is TGTGCCAGCAGCCAAATAGCTTCAGATACGCAGTATTTT. This gives the protein CASSQIASDTQYF. The chain links TRBV11-3 to TRBJ2-3; D not certain. V lost 5 bases to trimming and J lost 4 bases, with 10 bases between them. Germline assignment: CDR1 SGHNT and CDR2 YENEEA. This CDR3 has 13 residues.

This CDR3 is CASSSFSGDNPYNEQFF. In DNA, the CDR3 is TGTGCCAGCAGCTCTTTTAGTGGGGACAATCCCTACAATGAGCAGTTCTTC. This chain uses TRBV3-1 (or the pseudogene TRBV3-2) with TRBJ2-1, with TRBD1 as a possible D gene (6 bases). The length of the CDR3 is 17 residues. Trimming left V 5 bases short and J 2 bases short, with 19 bases between. Germline values: CDR1 LGHDT, CDR2 YNNKEL (reference sequence).

This clone was detected only a few times. The CDR3 nucleotides read TGTGCCAGTAGTAGAGCACTAGATGGGTACGAGCAGTACTTC. Translating gives CASSRALDGYEQYF. The chain employs TRBV19 and TRBJ2-7; D is perhaps TRBD2 (5 bases). The V gene's germline CDR1 is LNHDA and CDR2 SQIVND (reference sequence). The CDR3 is 14 residues long. Trimming left V 4 bases short and J 4 bases short, with 14 bases between.

The genes are TRBV2 and TRBJ2-7; D ambiguous. Germline V gives CDR1 SNHLY, CDR2 FYNNEI. CDR3 length equals 13 residues. V lost 7 bases and J 5 bases, leaving 15 bases between the germline ends. CDR3 in amino acids: CASKPSRYDEQYF. The CDR3 nucleotides are TGTGCCAGCAAGCCCTCCAGGTACGACGAGCAGTACTTC.

This clone was observed a handful of times. The genes are TRBV5-6 and TRBJ2-5; perhaps TRBD2 as D (5 bases). Germline CDR1 reads SGHDT; CDR2 reads YYEEEE. Trimming took 5 bases from V and 1 from J, leaving 12 bases between them. This CDR3 is 14 amino acids long. The CDR3 loop reads CASRIGVTQETQYF. In DNA, the CDR3 is TGTGCCAGCAGGATCGGGGTCACCCAAGAGACCCAGTACTTC. The full variable domain, in which reference TRBV5-6 and TRBJ2-5 provide the parts outside the CDR3, is DAGVTQSPTHLIKTRGQQVTLRCSPKSGHDTVSWYQQALGQGPQFIFQYYEEEERQRGNFPDRFSGHQFPNYSSELNVNALLLGDSALYLCASRIGVTQETQYFGPGTRLLVL.

V and J are TRBV19 and TRBJ1-5; D possibly corresponds to TRBD1 (6 bases). CDR1 LNHDA and CDR2 SQIVND come from the germline V gene (reference sequence). The V and J ends lost 6 bases and 1 base respectively, with 13 bases between them. This CDR3 comprises 15 residues. CDR3 protein: CASSAGTPSNQPQHF. CDR3 bases: TGTGCCAGTAGCGCCGGGACACCAAGCAATCAGCCCCAGCATTTT.

The chain recombines TRBV12-5 with TRBJ2-2; 9 bases map to TRBD1. Trimming removed 0 bases from V and 2 bases from J; junction bases left unmatched: 4. Germline CDR1 reads LGHNT; CDR2 reads FRNRAP. This CDR3 has 17 amino acids. CDR3 amino acids: CASGLVWDRANTGELFF. In DNA, the CDR3 is TGTGCTAGTGGTTTGGTCTGGGACAGGGCCAACACCGGGGAGCTGTTTTTT.

The gene calls are TRBV19 and TRBJ1-1; 8 bases agree with TRBD1. From germline, CDR1 is LNHDA and CDR2 SQIVND (reference sequence). Germline trimming cut 6 bases from V and 1 base from J; bases unmatched to any gene: 4. This CDR3 contains 14 residues. The CDR3 DNA is TGTGCCAGTAGGACAGGGGATCCGAACACTGAAGCTTTCTTT. Translation gives CASRTGDPNTEAFF.

V is TRBV28 and J is TRBJ1-2, with 10 bases that match TRBD1. This CDR3 region has 16 residues. Trimming at V came to 3 bases and at J to 8 bases, leaving 12 bases not matched to a gene. The germline CDR1 and CDR2 sequences are MDHEN and SYDVKM. This chain's CDR3 is CASSFNRWDRGSGYTF. CDR3 DNA sequence: TGTGCCAGCAGTTTTAATAGGTGGGACAGGGGCTCAGGCTACACCTTC.

J is TRBJ2-2 and V is TRBV3-1 (or the pseudogene TRBV3-2); 8 bases match TRBD1. CDR1 is LGHDT and CDR2 is YNNKEL in the germline V gene (reference sequence). The CDR3 totals 15 residues. The V segment lost 7 bases and the J segment 1 base; nucleotides outside the gene matches: 5. CDR3 amino acids: CASTDRGGNTGELFF. The CDR3 DNA reads as TGTGCCAGCACAGACAGGGGCGGGAACACCGGGGAGCTGTTTTTT.

V and J are TRBV5-1 and TRBJ1-4; no firm D call. The CDR3 contains 14 residues. In germline, CDR1 is SGHRS, CDR2 YFSETQ. V was cut by 4 bases and J by 4 bases, with 11 bases left in between. The CDR3 sequence is CASSGGRGNEKLFF. The CDR3 nucleotides read TGCGCCAGCAGCGGCGGACGGGGTAATGAAAAACTGTTTTTT.

The gene calls are TRBV2 and TRBJ2-7; D unclear. The germline V gene has CDR1 SNHLY and CDR2 FYNNEI. V was shortened by 3 bases and J by 3 bases, with 12 bases between the two germline ends. The CDR3 is made up of 14 amino acids. The DNA of the CDR3 is TGTGCCAGCAGTGATTATGGCCGAAGCTACGAGCAGTACTTC. Translated: CASSDYGRSYEQYF.